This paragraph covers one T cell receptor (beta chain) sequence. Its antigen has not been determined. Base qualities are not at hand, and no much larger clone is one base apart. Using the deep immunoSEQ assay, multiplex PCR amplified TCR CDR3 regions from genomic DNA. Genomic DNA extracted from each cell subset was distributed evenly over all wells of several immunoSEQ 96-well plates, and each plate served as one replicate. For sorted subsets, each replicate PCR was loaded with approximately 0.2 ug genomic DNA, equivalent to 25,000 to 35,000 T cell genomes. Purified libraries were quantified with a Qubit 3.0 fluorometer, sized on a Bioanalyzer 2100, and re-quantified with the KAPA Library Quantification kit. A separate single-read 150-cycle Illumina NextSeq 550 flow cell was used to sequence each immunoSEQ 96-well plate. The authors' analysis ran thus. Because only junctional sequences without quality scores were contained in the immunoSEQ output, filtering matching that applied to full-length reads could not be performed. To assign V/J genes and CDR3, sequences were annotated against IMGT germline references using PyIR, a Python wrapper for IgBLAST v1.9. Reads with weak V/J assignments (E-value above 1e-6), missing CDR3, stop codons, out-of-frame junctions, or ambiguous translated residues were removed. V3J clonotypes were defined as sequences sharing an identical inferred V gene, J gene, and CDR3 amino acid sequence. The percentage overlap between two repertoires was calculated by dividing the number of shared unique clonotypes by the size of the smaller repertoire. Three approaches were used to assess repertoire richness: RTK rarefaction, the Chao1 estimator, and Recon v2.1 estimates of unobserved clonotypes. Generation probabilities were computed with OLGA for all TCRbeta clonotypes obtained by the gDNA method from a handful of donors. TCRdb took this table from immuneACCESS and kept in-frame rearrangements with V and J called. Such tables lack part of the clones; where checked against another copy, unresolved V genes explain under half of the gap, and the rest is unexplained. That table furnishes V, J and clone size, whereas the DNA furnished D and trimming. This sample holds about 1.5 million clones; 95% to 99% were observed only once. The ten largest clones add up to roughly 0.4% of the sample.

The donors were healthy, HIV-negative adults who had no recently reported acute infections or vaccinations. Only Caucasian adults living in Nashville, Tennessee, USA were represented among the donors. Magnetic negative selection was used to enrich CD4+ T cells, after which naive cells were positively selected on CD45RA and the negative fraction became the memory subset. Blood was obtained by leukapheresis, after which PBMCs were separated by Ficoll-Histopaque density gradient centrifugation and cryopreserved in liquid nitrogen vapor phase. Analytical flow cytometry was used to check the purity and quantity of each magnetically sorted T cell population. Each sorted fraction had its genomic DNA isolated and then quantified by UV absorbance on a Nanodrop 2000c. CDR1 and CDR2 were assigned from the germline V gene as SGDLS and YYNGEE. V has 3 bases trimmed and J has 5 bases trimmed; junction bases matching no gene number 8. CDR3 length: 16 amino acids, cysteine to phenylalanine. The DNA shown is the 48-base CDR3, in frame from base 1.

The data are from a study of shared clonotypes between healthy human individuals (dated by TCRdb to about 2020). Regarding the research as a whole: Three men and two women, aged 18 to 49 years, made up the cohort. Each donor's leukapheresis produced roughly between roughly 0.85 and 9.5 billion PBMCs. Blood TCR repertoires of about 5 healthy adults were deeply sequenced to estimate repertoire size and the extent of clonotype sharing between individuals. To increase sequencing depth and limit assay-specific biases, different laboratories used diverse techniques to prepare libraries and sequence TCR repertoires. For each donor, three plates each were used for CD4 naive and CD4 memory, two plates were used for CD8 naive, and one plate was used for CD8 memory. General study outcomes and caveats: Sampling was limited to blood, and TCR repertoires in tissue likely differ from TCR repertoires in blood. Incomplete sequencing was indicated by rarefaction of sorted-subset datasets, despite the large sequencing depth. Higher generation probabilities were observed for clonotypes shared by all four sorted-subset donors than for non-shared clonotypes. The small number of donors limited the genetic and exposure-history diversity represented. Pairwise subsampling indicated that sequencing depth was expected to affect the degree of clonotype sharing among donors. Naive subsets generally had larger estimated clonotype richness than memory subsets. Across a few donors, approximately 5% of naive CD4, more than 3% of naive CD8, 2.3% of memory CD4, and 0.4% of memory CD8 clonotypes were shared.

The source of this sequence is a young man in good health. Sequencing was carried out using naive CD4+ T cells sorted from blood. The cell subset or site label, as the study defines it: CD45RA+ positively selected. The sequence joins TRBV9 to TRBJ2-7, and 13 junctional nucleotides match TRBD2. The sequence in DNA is TGTGCCAGCAGCGGCGTGGCCGGACTAGCGGGAGACGAGCAGTACTTC. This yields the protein CASSGVAGLAGDEQYF.